This T cell receptor (beta chain) is drawn from a study of cytomegalovirus exposure and HLA in healthy donors. Study as a whole: According to later analysis, the same platform produced the approximately 120 validation and several hundred first-cohort repertoires. Study observations and caveats: Testing in vitro showed a few CMV-associated chains specific for CMV antigens. It was 164 TCR beta chains that were listed as cytomegalovirus-associated.

This CDR3 has 15 residues. Germline values: CDR1 MDHEN, CDR2 SYDVKM. V dropped 6 bases and J dropped 6; count of bases not matched to a gene: 12. With regard to this clone: Antigen specificity is unknown.

The protocol was immunoSEQ multiplex PCR, while the TCRdb copy is restricted to in-frame clones and leaves out a portion. The sample gives hundreds of thousands of clones, more than 75% of which show up once; around 1.2% is in the top ten. The donors were in the approximately 130-subject validation cohort, distinct from the roughly 700-subject first cohort. The chain combines TRBV28 with TRBJ2-3, with 7 bases identical to TRBD2. What was sequenced was PBMCs. This clonotype originated in a woman aged 25 to 39 in good health and CMV-seropositive. CDR3 in amino acids: CASRPAAGAWDTQYF. DNA for the CDR3: TGTGCCAGCAGGCCCGCTGCGGGAGCGTGGGATACGCAGTATTTT.